The sequence of this T cell receptor beta chain was determined in a study of metastatic and nonmetastatic thyroid tumors. Overall study: Repertoires were compared across blood and tumor or nodule tissue from malignant and benign thyroid patients. Notes on the study in general: Relative to benign nodules, malignant thyroid tumors were reportedly characterized by significantly elevated TCR beta diversity in blood and tumor.

TCRdb called clones again from the PCR reads with MiXCR. The sample lists more than 10,000 clones; nearly 30% were seen once. Worth noting for this clone: Its antigen is as yet unknown.

Each patient went into thyroid surgery without having received any treatment. CDR3 length: 15 residues. The junction had 8 bases not matched to a gene; V was cut back by 3 bases and J by 4 bases. Germline lookup yields CDR1 DFQATT and CDR2 SNEGSKA (reference sequence). Sequencing input: tumor tissue. This receptor was identified in a female donor with papillary thyroid cancer or a benign thyroid nodule (not recorded which). Some clones in this sample may be carry-over from other donors' samples. V is TRBV20-1 and J is TRBJ2-2; 7 bases match TRBD1. CDR3 nucleotides: TGCAGTGCTAGGGAGACAGGGAGACCCACCGGGGAGCTGTTTTTT. Its protein is CSARETGRPTGELFF.